Listed below are T cell receptor beta chains from one sample, sequenced in a study of early T cells in non-severe SARS-CoV-2 infection. A single record per CDR3 protein comes from TCRdb applying MiXCR to the 5' RACE reads. The sample includes approximately 69,000 distinct CDR3 sequences, roughly 11% of them seen just once. The sample was whole blood, taken at baseline. The receptor set was obtained from an adult who was a healthcare worker with PCR-confirmed SARS-CoV-2 infection or an uninfected control (not recorded which). The CDR3 runs from the conserved cysteine through the conserved F or W. The order of the fields is V gene, D gene, J gene, clone size, CDR3 protein, CDR3 DNA. The D gene is left open where the match is weak. Clone size is given for some rows only: seen once, a few or many times, or a class if the clone is expanded.

V gene: TRBV10-2; D gene: .; J gene: TRBJ2-1; clone size: .; CDR3 protein: CASSGSGQGEQFF; CDR3 DNA: TGCGCCAGCAGTGGTAGCGGCCAGGGGGAGCAGTTCTTC
V gene: TRBV7-9; D gene: .; J gene: TRBJ2-1; clone size: many; CDR3 protein: CASSWVARRYYNEQFF; CDR3 DNA: TGTGCCAGCAGCTGGGTAGCACGTAGATATTACAATGAGCAGTTCTTC
V gene: TRBV7-3; D gene: TRBD2; J gene: TRBJ2-3; clone size: few; CDR3 protein: CASSNPGLAGSADTQYF; CDR3 DNA: TGTGCCAGCAGCAACCCGGGACTAGCGGGATCAGCAGATACGCAGTATTTT
V gene: TRBV19; D gene: TRBD1; J gene: TRBJ1-1; clone size: .; CDR3 protein: CASSTAGGQLNTEAFF; CDR3 DNA: TGTGCCAGTAGCACCGCGGGGGGACAGTTGAACACTGAAGCTTTCTTT
V gene: TRBV2; D gene: TRBD1; J gene: TRBJ2-5; clone size: many; CDR3 protein: CASVKTGTEQETQYF; CDR3 DNA: TGTGCCAGTGTAAAAACCGGGACAGAGCAAGAGACCCAGTACTTC
V gene: TRBV20-1; D gene: .; J gene: TRBJ2-1; clone size: many; CDR3 protein: CSAVTARGVFHEQFF; CDR3 DNA: TGCAGTGCTGTAACAGCCAGGGGAGTCTTCCATGAGCAGTTCTTC
V gene: TRBV9; D gene: .; J gene: TRBJ2-3; clone size: few; CDR3 protein: CASSVVGRQDTQYF; CDR3 DNA: TGTGCCAGCAGCGTAGTGGGACGCCAGGATACGCAGTATTTT
V gene: TRBV11-2; D gene: TRBD2; J gene: TRBJ2-7; clone size: .; CDR3 protein: CASSLDAGGFYEQYF; CDR3 DNA: TGTGCCAGCAGCTTAGATGCGGGGGGATTCTACGAGCAGTACTTC
V gene: TRBV5-1; D gene: .; J gene: TRBJ2-3; clone size: many; CDR3 protein: CASSLEGSTDTQYF; CDR3 DNA: TGCGCCAGCAGCTTGGAAGGGAGCACAGATACGCAGTATTTT
V gene: TRBV28; D gene: TRBD1; J gene: TRBJ1-1; clone size: many; CDR3 protein: CASSLGGQGGTEAFF; CDR3 DNA: TGTGCCAGCAGTTTAGGTGGACAGGGTGGCACTGAAGCTTTCTTT
V gene: TRBV7-3; D gene: .; J gene: TRBJ2-5; clone size: few; CDR3 protein: CASSLSGAQGETQYF; CDR3 DNA: TGTGCCAGCAGCTTATCGGGGGCGCAAGGAGAGACCCAGTACTTC
V gene: TRBV30; D gene: TRBD2; J gene: TRBJ2-1; clone size: few; CDR3 protein: CAWTAGTSGGDEQFF; CDR3 DNA: TGTGCCTGGACCGCCGGGACTAGCGGGGGTGATGAGCAGTTCTTC
V gene: TRBV5-1; D gene: .; J gene: TRBJ2-1; clone size: many; CDR3 protein: CASSLDHKNEQFF; CDR3 DNA: TGCGCCAGCAGCTTGGACCATAAGAATGAGCAGTTCTTC
V gene: TRBV7-2; D gene: .; J gene: TRBJ2-4; clone size: many; CDR3 protein: CASSLGVAWAKNIQYF; CDR3 DNA: TGTGCCAGCAGCTTAGGAGTGGCGTGGGCCAAAAACATTCAGTACTTC
V gene: TRBV12-3/TRBV12-4; D gene: .; J gene: TRBJ1-1; clone size: many; CDR3 protein: CASSPVASGTGEAFF; CDR3 DNA: TGTGCCAGCAGTCCCGTAGCATCAGGTACTGGTGAAGCTTTCTTT
V gene: TRBV14; D gene: .; J gene: TRBJ2-2; clone size: .; CDR3 protein: CASSQYLSRGWTGELFF; CDR3 DNA: TGTGCCAGCAGCCAATATCTCTCGAGGGGATGGACCGGGGAGCTGTTTTTT
V gene: TRBV4-2; D gene: .; J gene: TRBJ2-7; clone size: .; CDR3 protein: CASSRVMGRNSYEQYF; CDR3 DNA: TGTGCCAGCAGCCGGGTTATGGGTAGAAACTCCTACGAGCAGTACTTC
V gene: TRBV3-1; D gene: .; J gene: TRBJ2-3; clone size: few; CDR3 protein: CASSQVGRGDTQYF; CDR3 DNA: TGTGCCAGCAGCCAAGTTGGCAGGGGCGATACGCAGTATTTT
V gene: TRBV10-1; D gene: TRBD1; J gene: TRBJ2-1; clone size: many; CDR3 protein: CASSETRGLNEQFF; CDR3 DNA: TGCGCCAGCAGTGAAACCAGGGGGCTTAATGAGCAGTTCTTC
V gene: TRBV4-1; D gene: .; J gene: TRBJ2-5; clone size: .; CDR3 protein: CASSQIGETQYF; CDR3 DNA: TGCGCCAGCAGCCAAATCGGGGAGACCCAGTACTTC
V gene: TRBV29-1; D gene: .; J gene: TRBJ2-7; clone size: few; CDR3 protein: CSGKGIYEQYF; CDR3 DNA: TGCAGCGGAAAGGGTATTTACGAGCAGTACTTC
V gene: TRBV20-1; D gene: .; J gene: TRBJ1-4; clone size: few; CDR3 protein: CSARPGGEEKLFF; CDR3 DNA: TGCAGTGCCAGACCAGGAGGGGAAGAAAAACTGTTTTTT
V gene: TRBV6-1; D gene: .; J gene: TRBJ1-6; clone size: few; CDR3 protein: CASSEADGSSYNSPLHF; CDR3 DNA: TGTGCCAGCAGTGAAGCGGACGGCAGCTCCTATAATTCACCCCTCCACTTT
V gene: TRBV7-2; D gene: TRBD1; J gene: TRBJ1-5; clone size: many; CDR3 protein: CASSRDRASQPQHF; CDR3 DNA: TGTGCCAGCAGCCGGGACAGGGCGTCTCAGCCCCAGCATTTT
V gene: TRBV19; D gene: .; J gene: TRBJ1-5; clone size: .; CDR3 protein: CARMRGAGNQPQHF; CDR3 DNA: TGTGCCAGGATGAGGGGCGCGGGCAATCAGCCCCAGCATTTT
V gene: TRBV5-1; D gene: .; J gene: TRBJ2-1; clone size: many; CDR3 protein: CASSSASPTMGQFF; CDR3 DNA: TGCGCCAGCAGCTCCGCTAGCCCTACAATGGGGCAGTTCTTC
V gene: TRBV4-3; D gene: .; J gene: TRBJ2-3; clone size: many; CDR3 protein: CASSSLRGATDTQYF; CDR3 DNA: TGCGCCAGCAGCTCCCTACGGGGTGCCACAGATACGCAGTATTTT
V gene: TRBV7-9; D gene: .; J gene: TRBJ1-3; clone size: many; CDR3 protein: CASNRRGISGNTIYF; CDR3 DNA: TGTGCCAGCAACAGGAGGGGAATCTCTGGAAACACCATATATTTT
V gene: TRBV6-2/TRBV6-3; D gene: TRBD2; J gene: TRBJ2-7; clone size: few; CDR3 protein: CASSPLAGGHEQYF; CDR3 DNA: TGTGCCAGCAGTCCCCTAGCGGGAGGACACGAGCAGTACTTC
V gene: TRBV28; D gene: .; J gene: TRBJ2-7; clone size: .; CDR3 protein: CASSSGQIYEQYF; CDR3 DNA: TGTGCCAGCAGCTCGGGGCAGATCTACGAGCAGTACTTC
V gene: TRBV18; D gene: .; J gene: TRBJ1-4; clone size: few; CDR3 protein: CASSPVSNEKLFF; CDR3 DNA: TGTGCCAGCTCACCTGTCTCAAATGAAAAACTGTTTTTT
V gene: TRBV7-2; D gene: .; J gene: TRBJ2-3; clone size: few; CDR3 protein: CASSPLQDTQYF; CDR3 DNA: TGTGCCAGCAGCCCCCTTCAAGATACGCAGTATTTT
V gene: TRBV18; D gene: TRBD1; J gene: TRBJ2-4; clone size: .; CDR3 protein: CASSPDRKYPKNIQYF; CDR3 DNA: TGTGCCAGCTCACCGGACAGGAAGTACCCCAAAAACATTCAGTACTTC
V gene: TRBV29-1; D gene: .; J gene: TRBJ1-1; clone size: many; CDR3 protein: CSVAQATANTEAFF; CDR3 DNA: TGCAGCGTCGCACAGGCTACGGCGAACACTGAAGCTTTCTTT
V gene: TRBV5-1; D gene: .; J gene: TRBJ1-2; clone size: many; CDR3 protein: CASSLTRNYGYTF; CDR3 DNA: TGCGCCAGCAGCCTGACAAGGAACTATGGCTACACCTTC
V gene: TRBV7-9; D gene: TRBD1; J gene: TRBJ2-1; clone size: few; CDR3 protein: CASVPRTGVRSNEQFF; CDR3 DNA: TGTGCCAGCGTACCACGGACAGGGGTGCGTAGCAATGAGCAGTTCTTC
V gene: TRBV6-5; D gene: .; J gene: TRBJ1-1; clone size: .; CDR3 protein: CASSYQDPPEAFF; CDR3 DNA: TGTGCCAGCAGTTACCAGGACCCGCCTGAAGCTTTCTTT
V gene: TRBV12-5; D gene: .; J gene: TRBJ1-1; clone size: .; CDR3 protein: CASAINTEAFF; CDR3 DNA: TGTGCTAGTGCCATCAACACTGAAGCTTTCTTT
V gene: TRBV29-1; D gene: TRBD2; J gene: TRBJ2-1; clone size: .; CDR3 protein: CSVEPTSGRYNEQFF; CDR3 DNA: TGCAGCGTTGAACCAACTAGCGGCAGATACAATGAGCAGTTCTTC